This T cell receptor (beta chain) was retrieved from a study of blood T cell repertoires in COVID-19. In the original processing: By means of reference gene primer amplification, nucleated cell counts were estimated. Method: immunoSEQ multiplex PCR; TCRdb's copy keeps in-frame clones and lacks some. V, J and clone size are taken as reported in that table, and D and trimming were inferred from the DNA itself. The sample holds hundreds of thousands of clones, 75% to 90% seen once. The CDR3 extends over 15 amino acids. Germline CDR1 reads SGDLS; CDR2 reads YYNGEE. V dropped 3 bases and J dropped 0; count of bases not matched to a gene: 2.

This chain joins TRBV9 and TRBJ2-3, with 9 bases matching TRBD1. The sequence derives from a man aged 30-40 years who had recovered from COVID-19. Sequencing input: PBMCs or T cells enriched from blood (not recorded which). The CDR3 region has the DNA TGTGCCAGCAGCGACGGGACAGGGAGCACAGATACGCAGTATTTT. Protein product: CASSDGTGSTDTQYF.